The 21 T cell receptor beta chains presented below share a single source sample, sequenced in a study of control samples from healthy donors and cancer patients. The assay was immunoSEQ multiplex PCR, and TCRdb's table has in-frame clones only and misses some. The sample lists under 450,000 clones; roughly 90% were seen once. Sequencing input: PBMCs. The origin of the receptors is a middle-aged man with head and neck cancer.

Regarding this clone: The sample carries other DNA sequences with the same CDR3. This chain links TRBV24-1 with TRBJ1-4; D call uncertain. Germline V gene sequence: CDR1 KGHDR, CDR2 SFDVKD. The CDR3 length is 15 residues. Trimming shortened V by 3 bases and J by 7 bases, and 14 bases separated the two germline ends. CDR3 sequence reads: CATSDPSTGGEKLFF. As DNA, the CDR3 is TGTGCCACCAGTGATCCCTCTACGGGAGGTGAAAAACTGTTTTTT.

The chain links TRBV3-1 (or the pseudogene TRBV3-2) to TRBJ1-1; a weak D match, TRBD1 (5 bases). The CDR3 extends over 15 amino acids. Germline CDR1 and CDR2: LGHDT and YNNKEL (reference sequence). The V gene lost 5 bases and the J gene lost 1 base, with 14 bases spanning the gap. Here the CDR3 reads CASSGGAGWNTEAFF. In DNA form, the CDR3 reads TGTGCCAGCAGCGGAGGGGCGGGATGGAACACTGAAGCTTTCTTT.

V usage is TRBV27 and J usage is TRBJ1-2, with 9 bases aligning to TRBD1. The CDR3 covers 14 residues. The ends lost 4 bases at V and 5 bases at J; junction bases unmatched: 5. Germline lookup yields CDR1 MNHEY and CDR2 SMNVEV (reference sequence). CDR3: CASSSPGQGYGYTF. As DNA, the CDR3 is TGTGCCAGCAGTTCCCCGGGACAGGGTTATGGCTACACCTTC.

The chain joins TRBV4-3 to TRBJ2-7, with no clear D. The CDR3 is 15 residues long. Per germline, CDR1 LGHNA and CDR2 YSLEER. The V and J ends lost 0 bases and 6 bases respectively, with 15 bases between them. DNA for the CDR3: TGCGCCAGCAGCCAAGATGAGCCTACGGAAGGCGAGCAGTACTTC. Its translation is CASSQDEPTEGEQYF.

The chain employs TRBV19 and TRBJ1-3; the D is unclear. The V end lost 6 bases, the J end lost 0 bases, and 12 bases lay between the germline ends. The germline CDR1 and CDR2 sequences are LNHDA and SQIVND (reference sequence). The CDR3 spans 15 residues. Here the CDR3 reads CASSRSDGSGNTIYF. For the CDR3, the DNA is TGTGCCAGTAGCCGCTCGGACGGCTCTGGAAACACCATATATTTT.

This chain uses TRBV6-5 with TRBJ1-5; D gene ambiguous. The germline V gene has CDR1 MNHEY and CDR2 SVGAGI. The V gene lost 5 bases and the J gene lost 0 bases, with 11 bases spanning the gap. The CDR3 sequence is 15 residues long. Written as DNA, the CDR3 is TGTGCCAGCAGTATCGGACGGACTAGCAATCAGCCCCAGCATTTT. As protein: CASSIGRTSNQPQHF.

V gene TRBV30 combines with J gene TRBJ2-1, with a tentative D call TRBD1 (5 bases). The CDR3 extends over 11 amino acids. Trimming removed 3 bases from V and 8 bases from J, with 8 bases in between. The germline V gene encodes CDR1 GTSNPN and CDR2 SVGIG (reference sequence). CDR3 sequence (DNA): TGTGCCTGGAGGGGGCTTGATGAGCAGTTCTTC. Its translation: CAWRGLDEQFF.

The CDR3 DNA sequence: TGCAGTGCTAGTAGGCGTGACGAGCAGTACTTC. This translates into CSASRRDEQYF. The chain links TRBV20-1 to TRBJ2-7; D not resolved. V was cut by 3 bases and J by 5 bases, with 8 bases left in between. Germline assignment: CDR1 DFQATT and CDR2 SNEGSKA (reference sequence). The CDR3 totals 11 residues.

The chain joins TRBV25-1 to TRBJ2-5; D remains ambiguous. The V gene lost 1 base and the J gene lost 2 bases, with 8 bases spanning the gap. The CDR3 has 14 amino acids. CDR1 and CDR2 (germline): MGHDK, SYGVNS. The CDR3 loop reads CASSESNRQETQYF. Written as DNA, the CDR3 is TGTGCCAGCAGTGAATCGAACAGACAAGAGACCCAGTACTTC.

J is TRBJ2-1 and V is TRBV12-3 or TRBV12-4, with D maybe TRBD2 (5 bases). This CDR3 is built from 13 residues. The germline V and J ends were trimmed by 5 bases and 9 bases, with 14 bases remaining between them. As DNA, the CDR3 is TGTGCCAGCAGTAGCGGTCCGGTTCGTGAGCAGTTCTTC. Translation: CASSSGPVREQFF.

The chain has TRBV5-6 and TRBJ2-3; TRBD2 matches at 10 bases. Germline-derived CDR1 and CDR2 are SGHDT and YYEEEE. The CDR3 has 18 amino acids. V gave up 0 bases and J gave up 0 bases; unmatched junction bases: 7. CDR3 nucleotides: TGTGCCAGCAGCTTGGGGCTAGCGGGGGCCACTAGCACAGATACGCAGTATTTT. Amino acid sequence: CASSLGLAGATSTDTQYF.

The chain couples TRBV18 to TRBJ2-5; TRBD2 matches 12 bases. The V gene's germline CDR1 is KGHSH and CDR2 LQKENI. The CDR3 has 16 amino acids. The ends lost 1 base at V and 2 bases at J; junction bases unmatched: 2. The chain's CDR3 is CASSPLLAGGQETQYF. The DNA for the CDR3 is TGTGCCAGCTCACCACTCCTAGCGGGGGGGCAAGAGACCCAGTACTTC.

The chain has TRBV9 and TRBJ2-5; TRBD2 aligns across 9 bases. CDR1 is SGDLS, CDR2 YYNGEE, per germline. J gave up 3 bases and V 0 bases, and 3 bases lay outside the gene matches. This CDR3 spans 15 amino acids. CDR3 residues: CASSVDAGGEETQYF. The DNA of the CDR3 is TGTGCCAGCAGCGTAGATGCGGGAGGGGAAGAGACCCAGTACTTC.

The gene calls are TRBV18 and TRBJ1-5; D is unclear. The CDR3 spans 14 residues. V was pared by 2 bases and J by 5 bases, with 10 bases between. Germline-derived CDR1 and CDR2 are KGHSH and LQKENI. In DNA form, the CDR3 reads TGTGCCAGCTCACCAGGAGGTGTGGATCAGCCCCAGCATTTT. Translated, it gives CASSPGGVDQPQHF.

In its sample, this clone was seen a few times. The chain carries TRBV2 and TRBJ2-1; TRBD2 might be the D (6 bases). The germline V gene encodes CDR1 SNHLY and CDR2 FYNNEI. The length of the CDR3 is 15 residues. The V gene lost 6 bases and the J gene lost 3 bases, with 15 bases spanning the gap. CDR3 region: CASSQGLAVYNEQFF. As DNA, the CDR3 is TGTGCCAGCAGCCAGGGACTTGCAGTCTACAATGAGCAGTTCTTC.

The V gene is TRBV19, the J gene TRBJ1-1; D unresolved. Germline loops: CDR1 LNHDA, CDR2 SQIVND (reference sequence). CDR3 length: 12 amino acids. V was shortened by 7 bases and J by 0 bases, with 6 bases between the two germline ends. As DNA, the CDR3 is TGTGCCAGTACCGGTGTGAACACTGAAGCTTTCTTT. The encoded protein is CASTGVNTEAFF.

The chain links TRBV5-4 to TRBJ2-7, with 8 bases identical to TRBD2. From germline, CDR1 is SGHNT and CDR2 YYREEE (reference sequence). CDR3 length equals 13 residues. V was clipped by 4 bases and J by 4 bases; unmatched bases: 4. This CDR3 reads CASSQAGEYEQYF. CDR3 in DNA: TGTGCCAGCAGCCAAGCGGGGGAATACGAGCAGTACTTC.

This rearrangement joins TRBV7-3 to TRBJ1-2, with no clear D. CDR1 and CDR2 (germline): SGHTA, FQGTGA. V was trimmed by 1 base and J by 5 bases, leaving 14 bases between them. The CDR3 runs 15 residues. The CDR3 DNA sequence: TGTGCCAGCAGCTTAAACCCCCTAACTGGGTATGGCTACACCTTC. The encoded protein is CASSLNPLTGYGYTF.

CDR3 nucleotide sequence: TGTGCCAGTACCGTCCCCGGGCTACCCGCGAACACCGGGGAGCTGTTTTTT. Its protein product is CASTVPGLPANTGELFF. The J gene is TRBJ2-2, the V gene TRBV19; no clear D gene. V was clipped by 7 bases and J by 0 bases, with 18 bases between them. The CDR3 is 17 residues long. In germline, CDR1 is LNHDA, CDR2 SQIVND (reference sequence).

The chain carries TRBV2 and TRBJ2-7, with 7 bases aligning to TRBD1. The germline CDR1 and CDR2 sequences are SNHLY and FYNNEI. Germline trimming cut 6 bases from V and 1 base from J; bases unmatched to any gene: 9. The CDR3 length is 15 residues. DNA for the CDR3: TGTGCCAGCAGGGGCCTAGAGGGACAGTCCTACGAGCAGTACTTC. Translation gives CASRGLEGQSYEQYF.

The chain joins TRBV28 to TRBJ2-2; 7 bases align to TRBD2. Germline assignment: CDR1 MDHEN and CDR2 SYDVKM. CDR3 length: 15 residues. Losses at the gene ends were 6 bases for V and 3 bases for J; bases not matched to a gene: 7. The CDR3 here is CASRPPGGDTGELFF. DNA of the CDR3: TGTGCCAGCAGGCCGCCGGGGGGTGACACCGGGGAGCTGTTTTTT. Using reference TRBV28 and TRBJ2-2 for the parts outside the CDR3, the full variable domain is DVKVTQSSRYLVKRTGEKVFLECVQDMDHENMFWYRQDPGLGLRLIYFSYDVKMKEKGDIPEGYSVSREKKERFSLILESASTNQTSMYLCASRPPGGDTGELFFGEGSRLTVL.